These T cell receptor beta chains were read from a single sample in a study of T cells in Graves' hyperthyroidism and ophthalmopathy. MiXCR, applied by TCRdb to the multiplex PCR reads, yields one record per CDR3 protein. Among 340,000 or so distinct CDR3 sequences listed, over 15% were seen once. Sequenced input: blood. The receptor source for this set is a man aged 30 to 39 with Graves' hyperthyroidism. Both conserved end residues are trimmed from each CDR3. The order of the fields is V gene, CDR3 protein.

V: TRBV27; CDR3: ASSFTGGTLGSPLH
V: TRBV6-1; CDR3: ASSEDRAGPYEQY
V: TRBV5-6; CDR3: ASSVGTWAGELF
V: TRBV29-1; CDR3: SGPGTEAF
V: TRBV20-1; CDR3: SARDLEDRGSYEQY
V: TRBV10-3; CDR3: AISESVVRDNSPLH
V: TRBV27; CDR3: ASRDRNNSPLH
V: TRBV5-1; CDR3: ASSLGASQETQY
V: TRBV20-1; CDR3: SARESTRDYEQY
V: TRBV18; CDR3: ASSQEYSNQPQH
V: TRBV12-3/TRBV12-4; CDR3: ASSLGVYSYNSPLH
V: TRBV12-3/TRBV12-4; CDR3: ASSHKSSYNEQF
V: TRBV7-3; CDR3: ASSLMGSPQETQY
V: TRBV24-1; CDR3: ATSPPGLDYNEQF
V: TRBV20-1; CDR3: SALSRGGRAKNIQY
V: TRBV9; CDR3: ASSVGLVSTGELF
V: TRBV7-6; CDR3: ASSLEVGGGPLPGELF
V: TRBV7-2; CDR3: ASSPGASTNYGYT
V: TRBV27; CDR3: ASSPRRRRSINYGYT
V: TRBV6-1; CDR3: ASSAGGGPAYEQY
V: TRBV20-1; CDR3: SARFDRGFSPLH
V: TRBV12-3/TRBV12-4; CDR3: ASSQLSTQY
V: TRBV29-1; CDR3: GVVIGANYGYT
V: TRBV20-1; CDR3: SASGYANEKLF
V: TRBV12-3/TRBV12-4; CDR3: ASSGLALNEQF
V: TRBV24-1; CDR3: ATSQGLVGNEQF
V: TRBV12-3/TRBV12-4; CDR3: ASSPRTSGLLAYEQY
V: TRBV7-6; CDR3: ASSVPLGNGPGELF
V: TRBV5-1; CDR3: ASTLLSGRSNEQF
V: TRBV10-3; CDR3: AISDGRGYGYT
V: TRBV2; CDR3: ASSDTGGGETQY
V: TRBV3-1; CDR3: ASSQYPSRYNEQF
V: TRBV3-2; CDR3: ASSQGDPVLAVSWSSYNEQF
V: TRBV18; CDR3: ASSPLARESSYNEQF
V: TRBV7-3; CDR3: ASSVGLAGAGETQY
V: TRBV9; CDR3: ASSTPGLNNEQF
V: TRBV5-1; CDR3: ASSLGEGNEQF
V: TRBV6-9; CDR3: ASSYRREGTGELF
V: TRBV20-1; CDR3: SAEGQGRNNQPQH
V: TRBV5-6; CDR3: ASSLLGERDSGANVLT
V: TRBV30; CDR3: AWRTGLFGYT
V: TRBV19; CDR3: ASSKGPARGNEQF
V: TRBV12-3/TRBV12-4; CDR3: ASSLDRDTGELF
V: TRBV29-1; CDR3: SSGGRGEQF
V: TRBV6-1; CDR3: ASSQIGNQPQH
V: TRBV10-3; CDR3: AISSNTEAF